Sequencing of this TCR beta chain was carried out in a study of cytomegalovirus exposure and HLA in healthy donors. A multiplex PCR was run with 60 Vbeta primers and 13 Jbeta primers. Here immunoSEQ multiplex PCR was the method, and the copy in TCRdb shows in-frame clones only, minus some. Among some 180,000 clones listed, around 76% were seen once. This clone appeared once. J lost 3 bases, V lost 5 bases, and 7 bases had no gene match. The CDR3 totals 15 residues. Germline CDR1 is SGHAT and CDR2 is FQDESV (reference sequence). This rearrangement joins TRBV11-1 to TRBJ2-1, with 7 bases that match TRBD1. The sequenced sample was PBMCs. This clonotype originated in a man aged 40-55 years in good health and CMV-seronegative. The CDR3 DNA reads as TGTGCCAGCAGCCACATCGACAGGGTCTACAATGAGCAGTTCTTC. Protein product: CASSHIDRVYNEQFF.